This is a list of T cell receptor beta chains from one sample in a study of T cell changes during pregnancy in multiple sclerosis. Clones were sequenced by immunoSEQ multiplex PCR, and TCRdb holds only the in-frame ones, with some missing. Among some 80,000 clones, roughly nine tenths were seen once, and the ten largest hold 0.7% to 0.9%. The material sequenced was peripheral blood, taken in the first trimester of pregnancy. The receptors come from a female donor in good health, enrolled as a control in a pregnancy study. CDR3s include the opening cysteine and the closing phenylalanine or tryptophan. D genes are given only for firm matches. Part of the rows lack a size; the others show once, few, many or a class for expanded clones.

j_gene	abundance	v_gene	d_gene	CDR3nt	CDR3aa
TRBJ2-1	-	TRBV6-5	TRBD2	TGTGCCAGCAGTTACTCGTCTAGCGGGGGGAATGAGCAGTTCTTC	CASSYSSSGGNEQFF
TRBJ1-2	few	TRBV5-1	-	TGCGCCAGCAGCTTCGGGGAAGTTGGCTACACCTTC	CASSFGEVGYTF
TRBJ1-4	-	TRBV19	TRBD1	TGTGCCAGTAGGCCACAGGGGGAGGGTGAAAAACTGTTTTTT	CASRPQGEGEKLFF
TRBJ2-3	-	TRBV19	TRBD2	TGTGCCAGTGTTTCTAGCGGGGGCACAGATACGCAGTATTTT	CASVSSGGTDTQYF
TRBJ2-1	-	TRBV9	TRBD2	TGTGCCAGCAGGGAAAATCTAGCGGGAGGCCGCAATGAGCAGTTCTTC	CASRENLAGGRNEQFF
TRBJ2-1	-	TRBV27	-	TGTGCCAGCAGTTCCCGGGACAATGAGCAGTTCTTC	CASSSRDNEQFF
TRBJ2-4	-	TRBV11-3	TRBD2	TGTGCCAGCAGCTTGGGAGGGGTGGAGAACATTCAGTACTTC	CASSLGGVENIQYF
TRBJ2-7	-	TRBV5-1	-	TGCGCCAGCAGCTTCAAGCAGGGACTCGGAAACGAGCAGTACTTC	CASSFKQGLGNEQYF
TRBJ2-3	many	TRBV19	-	TGTGCCAGTAGTTCCCCCACACAGGGACCTACGCAGTATTTT	CASSSPTQGPTQYF
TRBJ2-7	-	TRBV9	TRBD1	TGTGCCAGCAGCGTAGCAGGACAGGGCTTCTACGAGCAGTACTTC	CASSVAGQGFYEQYF
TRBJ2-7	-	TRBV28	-	TGTGCCAGCAGTCCGAATCGACGCCGACTCTCCTACGAGCAGTACTTC	CASSPNRRRLSYEQYF
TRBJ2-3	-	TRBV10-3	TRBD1	TGTGCCATCAGTGAACAGGGGGCGGCAGATACGCAGTATTTT	CAISEQGAADTQYF
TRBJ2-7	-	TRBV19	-	TGTGCCAGTAGTATAGATCTGCGCCAGGACTACGAGCAGTACTTC	CASSIDLRQDYEQYF
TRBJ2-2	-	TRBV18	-	TGTGCCAGCTCACTCCTCGGGGACACCGGGGAGCTGTTTTTT	CASSLLGDTGELFF
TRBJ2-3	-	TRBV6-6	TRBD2	TGTGCCAGCAGTATCGGGACTAGCGGGAGCACAGATACGCAGTATTTT	CASSIGTSGSTDTQYF
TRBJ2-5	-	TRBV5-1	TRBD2	TGCGCCAGCAGCTTAACGGCTAGCGGGAGTAGGGAGACCCAGTACTTC	CASSLTASGSRETQYF
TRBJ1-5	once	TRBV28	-	TGTGCCACCCTTGATCAGGCTCTTAGCAATCAGCCCCAGCATTTT	CATLDQALSNQPQHF
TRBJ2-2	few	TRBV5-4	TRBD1	TGTGCCAGCAGCTCTCAGGGGGCAAGAGCCGGGGAGCTGTTTTTT	CASSSQGARAGELFF
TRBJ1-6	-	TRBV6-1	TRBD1	TGTGCCAGCAGTATCCCTAGACAGGGAACTTCACCCCTCCACTTT	CASSIPRQGTSPLHF
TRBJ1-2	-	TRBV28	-	TGTGCCAGCAGTTTATTCGGAGTGCCCTATGGCTACACCTTC	CASSLFGVPYGYTF
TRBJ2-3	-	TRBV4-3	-	TGCGCCAGCAGCCAGGTTGCGGGGACAGGCACAGATACGCAGTATTTT	CASSQVAGTGTDTQYF
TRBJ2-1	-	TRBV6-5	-	TGTGCCAGCAGTTACTACCGGACACCTTACAATGAGCAGTTCTTC	CASSYYRTPYNEQFF
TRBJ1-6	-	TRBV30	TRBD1	TGTGCCTGGAGTATGACAGGGGTAGGCTATAATTCACCCCTCCACTTT	CAWSMTGVGYNSPLHF
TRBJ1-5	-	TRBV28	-	TGTGCCAGCAGTCTCCGACAGGACCATCCGCCGTATAGCAATCAGCCCCAGCATTTT	CASSLRQDHPPYSNQPQHF
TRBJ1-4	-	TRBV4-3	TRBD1	TGCGCCAGCAGCCCGGGACAGGGTGGGTGGTCAGGACTGTTTTTT	CASSPGQGGWSGLFF
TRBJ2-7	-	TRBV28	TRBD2	TGTGCCAGCAGTCTAGGGACTAGCGGAGGCTACGAGCAGTACTTC	CASSLGTSGGYEQYF
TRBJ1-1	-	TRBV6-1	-	TGTGCCAGCATCGAGTTCGGCAGGATTAGGACTGAAGCTTTCTTT	CASIEFGRIRTEAFF
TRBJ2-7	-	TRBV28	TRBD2	TGTGCCAGCAGTGTCGGGACTAGCGGCTCCTACGAGCAGTACTTC	CASSVGTSGSYEQYF
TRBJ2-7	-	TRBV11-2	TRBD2	TGTGCCAGCAGCCCGGCGGCGGGAGCTTCCGAGCAGTACTTC	CASSPAAGASEQYF
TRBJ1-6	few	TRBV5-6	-	TGTGCCAGCAGCTTGTTTCAGGGGCTAAGTTCACCCCTCCACTTT	CASSLFQGLSSPLHF
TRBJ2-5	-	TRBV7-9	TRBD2	TGTGCCAGCACCTTAGCGGGAGACGGGGAGACCCAGTACTTC	CASTLAGDGETQYF
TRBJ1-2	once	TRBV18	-	TGTGCCAGCTCACCTGCCCGGGTTAATGGCTACACCTTC	CASSPARVNGYTF
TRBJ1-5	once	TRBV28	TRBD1	TGTGCCAGCAGTAGAAGGGGGCTGGGTAGCAATCAGCCCCAGCATTTT	CASSRRGLGSNQPQHF
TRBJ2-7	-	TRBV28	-	TGTGCCAGCAGTTTACCCCTGGCCGGGACAAACGAGCAGTACTTC	CASSLPLAGTNEQYF
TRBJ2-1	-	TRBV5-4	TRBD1	TGTGCCAGCAGCTTGCAGGGGGCGAGCTACAATGAGCAGTTCTTC	CASSLQGASYNEQFF
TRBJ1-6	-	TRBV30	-	TGTGCCTGGAGTGCGTTCGGGTATAATTCACCCCTCCACTTT	CAWSAFGYNSPLHF
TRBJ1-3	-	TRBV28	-	TGTGCCAGCATCGTCGATGGTAGAAGCTCTGGAAACACCATATATTTT	CASIVDGRSSGNTIYF